The rows below give T cell receptor beta chains drawn from one sample of a study of OX40 agonist ivuxolimab in advanced cancers. Assay: immunoSEQ multiplex PCR; the TCRdb copy retains only in-frame clones and omits some. The sample carries 45,000 to 60,000 clones, about 87% recorded once. Sample: CD4+ or CD8+ T cells sorted from blood, taken in a trial of the OX40 agonist ivuxolimab. Source of these receptors: an adult with an advanced solid tumor such as melanoma, head and neck, liver or kidney cancer. CDR3s include the opening cysteine and the closing phenylalanine or tryptophan. The order of the fields is V gene, clone size, J gene, D gene, CDR3 DNA, CDR3 protein. A D gene is named only where the DNA matches it firmly. Clone size appears in some rows only: once, few, many, or a class for an expanded clone.

v_call: TRBV7-3; clone_size: .; j_call: TRBJ2-5; d_call: .; cdr3_nt: TGTGCCAGCAGCTTAAACAGCCAAGAGACCCAGTACTTC; cdr3_aa: CASSLNSQETQYF
v_call: TRBV9; clone_size: .; j_call: TRBJ2-7; d_call: .; cdr3_nt: TGTGCCAGCAGCGTAGGGTCGGCTTTCGAGCAGTACTTC; cdr3_aa: CASSVGSAFEQYF
v_call: TRBV29-1; clone_size: .; j_call: TRBJ2-3; d_call: TRBD1; cdr3_nt: TGCAGCATGATCCCGGGACAGGACACAGATACGCAGTATTTT; cdr3_aa: CSMIPGQDTDTQYF
v_call: TRBV4-3; clone_size: .; j_call: TRBJ1-1; d_call: .; cdr3_nt: TGCGCCAGCAGCCAAGGCCAGGGAGCCACTGAAGCTTTCTTT; cdr3_aa: CASSQGQGATEAFF
v_call: TRBV4-3; clone_size: .; j_call: TRBJ2-2; d_call: TRBD1; cdr3_nt: TGCGCCAGCAGCCCTCAACAGGACAGGCGCTACACCGGGGAGCTGTTTTTT; cdr3_aa: CASSPQQDRRYTGELFF
v_call: TRBV9; clone_size: .; j_call: TRBJ1-1; d_call: .; cdr3_nt: TGTGCCAGCAGCGTCACAACGGACGTAACCCTTCATGAAGCTTTCTTT; cdr3_aa: CASSVTTDVTLHEAFF
v_call: TRBV7-9; clone_size: once; j_call: TRBJ1-1; d_call: .; cdr3_nt: TGTGCCAGCAGCTTAGCGCGAGGAGTCAGTGAAGCTTTCTTT; cdr3_aa: CASSLARGVSEAFF
v_call: TRBV4-2; clone_size: .; j_call: TRBJ2-7; d_call: TRBD1; cdr3_nt: TGTGCCAGCAGCCAAGAAGGGACAGGACCGTCCTACGAGCAGTACTTC; cdr3_aa: CASSQEGTGPSYEQYF
v_call: TRBV2; clone_size: .; j_call: TRBJ2-5; d_call: TRBD2; cdr3_nt: TGTGCCAGCAGTCCCGGTCTAGCGGGAGGGACAGAGACCCAGTACTTC; cdr3_aa: CASSPGLAGGTETQYF
v_call: TRBV7-2; clone_size: .; j_call: TRBJ2-7; d_call: TRBD1; cdr3_nt: TGTGCCAGCAGCCGGACGACAGGGGGGATCTACGAGCAGTACTTC; cdr3_aa: CASSRTTGGIYEQYF
v_call: TRBV27; clone_size: .; j_call: TRBJ1-1; d_call: .; cdr3_nt: TGTGCCAGCAGTTTAGCGGGGAACACTGAAGCTTTCTTT; cdr3_aa: CASSLAGNTEAFF
v_call: TRBV7-9; clone_size: .; j_call: TRBJ2-3; d_call: TRBD2; cdr3_nt: TGTGCCAGCAGGCAAACTAGCGGCAGCACAGATACGCAGTATTTT; cdr3_aa: CASRQTSGSTDTQYF
v_call: TRBV27; clone_size: .; j_call: TRBJ1-2; d_call: .; cdr3_nt: TGTGCCAGCAGTTTTCGACAGGCTAACTATGGCTACACCTTC; cdr3_aa: CASSFRQANYGYTF
v_call: TRBV9; clone_size: .; j_call: TRBJ2-3; d_call: .; cdr3_nt: TGTGCCAGCAGCGTTCATGGTTCCACAGATACGCAGTATTTT; cdr3_aa: CASSVHGSTDTQYF
v_call: TRBV13; clone_size: .; j_call: TRBJ2-7; d_call: TRBD1; cdr3_nt: TGTGCCAGCAGCTCGCCGGGACAGGAGCCCCTGGGGCAGTACTTC; cdr3_aa: CASSSPGQEPLGQYF
v_call: TRBV29-1; clone_size: .; j_call: TRBJ1-6; d_call: TRBD1; cdr3_nt: TGCAGCGTGAGACAGGGGGAAAATTCACCCCTCCACTTT; cdr3_aa: CSVRQGENSPLHF
v_call: TRBV11-3; clone_size: .; j_call: TRBJ2-2; d_call: .; cdr3_nt: TGTGCCAGCAGCTTAGGGAGGTGGGGACGGACCGGGGAGCTGTTTTTT; cdr3_aa: CASSLGRWGRTGELFF
v_call: TRBV9; clone_size: .; j_call: TRBJ2-1; d_call: TRBD2; cdr3_nt: TGTGCCAGCAGCGCTATAGCGGGATATCTAAATGAGCAGTTCTTC; cdr3_aa: CASSAIAGYLNEQFF
v_call: TRBV6-1; clone_size: .; j_call: TRBJ1-2; d_call: .; cdr3_nt: TGTGCCAGCAGTGAACTGGTGACAGCAAACTATGGCTACACCTTC; cdr3_aa: CASSELVTANYGYTF
v_call: TRBV27; clone_size: .; j_call: TRBJ1-2; d_call: .; cdr3_nt: TGTGCCAGCAGTTTATCAGGGTTTGACTATGGCTACACCTTC; cdr3_aa: CASSLSGFDYGYTF
v_call: TRBV19; clone_size: .; j_call: TRBJ1-1; d_call: .; cdr3_nt: TGTGCCAGTAGTGAGGCATTTGAAGCTTTCTTT; cdr3_aa: CASSEAFEAFF
v_call: TRBV6-5; clone_size: .; j_call: TRBJ2-3; d_call: .; cdr3_nt: TGTGCCAGCAGTTACGGCCCCACCGGTACGCAGTATTTT; cdr3_aa: CASSYGPTGTQYF
v_call: TRBV7-6; clone_size: .; j_call: TRBJ2-3; d_call: .; cdr3_nt: TGTGCCAGCAGCTTCTTCGAAGAGCGGGGCACAGATACGCAGTATTTT; cdr3_aa: CASSFFEERGTDTQYF
v_call: TRBV12-5; clone_size: .; j_call: TRBJ1-1; d_call: .; cdr3_nt: TGTGCTAGTGGTTTCATCCTGGACTCCGCGGGGAACACTGAAGCTTTCTTT; cdr3_aa: CASGFILDSAGNTEAFF
v_call: TRBV27; clone_size: .; j_call: TRBJ2-3; d_call: .; cdr3_nt: TGTGCCAGCAGTTTTCAAACTTACGGCACAGATACGCAGTATTTT; cdr3_aa: CASSFQTYGTDTQYF
v_call: TRBV7-2; clone_size: .; j_call: TRBJ2-7; d_call: .; cdr3_nt: TGTGCCAGCAGCGGGCGACAGGGAGGTCTTTCTTACGAGCAGTACTTC; cdr3_aa: CASSGRQGGLSYEQYF
v_call: TRBV19; clone_size: .; j_call: TRBJ2-7; d_call: TRBD2; cdr3_nt: TGTGCCAGTAGTATTGCTAGCGGGGAACCCTACGAGCAGTACTTC; cdr3_aa: CASSIASGEPYEQYF
v_call: TRBV27; clone_size: once; j_call: TRBJ1-1; d_call: .; cdr3_nt: TGTGCCAGCAGTTTATCGGCCTATTTGAACACTGAAGCTTTCTTT; cdr3_aa: CASSLSAYLNTEAFF
v_call: TRBV7-3; clone_size: .; j_call: TRBJ2-1; d_call: .; cdr3_nt: TGTGCCAGCAGCCCAGGGGGTAGCGGGAATGAGCAGTTCTTC; cdr3_aa: CASSPGGSGNEQFF
v_call: TRBV5-8; clone_size: .; j_call: TRBJ2-7; d_call: .; cdr3_nt: TGTGCCAGCACCCCCGGGGCCTACGAGCAGTACTTC; cdr3_aa: CASTPGAYEQYF
v_call: TRBV9; clone_size: .; j_call: TRBJ1-1; d_call: .; cdr3_nt: TGTGCCAGCAGCGTAGGAGGGGGGGGGAACACTGAAGCTTTCTTT; cdr3_aa: CASSVGGGGNTEAFF
v_call: TRBV9; clone_size: .; j_call: TRBJ2-1; d_call: .; cdr3_nt: TGTGCCAGCAGCGTTCGGGAGCTCAATGAGCAGTTCTTC; cdr3_aa: CASSVRELNEQFF
v_call: TRBV9; clone_size: .; j_call: TRBJ1-2; d_call: TRBD1; cdr3_nt: TGTGCCAGCAGTGATGCTCCGGGACAGGGGGCTGGGTATGGCTACACCTTC; cdr3_aa: CASSDAPGQGAGYGYTF
v_call: TRBV7-2; clone_size: .; j_call: TRBJ2-3; d_call: .; cdr3_nt: TGTGCCAGCAGCTTAGGTCCAGACACAGATACGCAGTATTTT; cdr3_aa: CASSLGPDTDTQYF
v_call: TRBV7-9; clone_size: .; j_call: TRBJ2-5; d_call: .; cdr3_nt: TGTGCCAGCAGCTTTAGGAACGAAGAGACCCAGTACTTC; cdr3_aa: CASSFRNEETQYF
v_call: TRBV19; clone_size: .; j_call: TRBJ2-4; d_call: TRBD1; cdr3_nt: TGTGCCAGTAGTATAGGTCCGGGACAGGGGTTTGTGGCCAAAAACATTCAGTACTTC; cdr3_aa: CASSIGPGQGFVAKNIQYF
v_call: TRBV5-8; clone_size: .; j_call: TRBJ1-2; d_call: .; cdr3_nt: TGTGCCAGCAGCTCCCGCGGACAGAATAACTATGGCTACACCTTC; cdr3_aa: CASSSRGQNNYGYTF
v_call: TRBV27; clone_size: .; j_call: TRBJ1-1; d_call: .; cdr3_nt: TGTGCCAGCAGTTTATCGAGGGGGGCTAGTACTGAAGCTTTCTTT; cdr3_aa: CASSLSRGASTEAFF
v_call: TRBV5-1; clone_size: .; j_call: TRBJ2-7; d_call: TRBD1; cdr3_nt: TGCGCCAGCAGCTTGCGGGACAGGGGGCTCGACGAGCAGTACTTC; cdr3_aa: CASSLRDRGLDEQYF
v_call: TRBV6-4; clone_size: .; j_call: TRBJ2-1; d_call: TRBD2; cdr3_nt: TGTGCCAGCAGTCTGACTAGCGGGAGCGGGGATGAGCAGTTCTTC; cdr3_aa: CASSLTSGSGDEQFF
v_call: TRBV11-2; clone_size: .; j_call: TRBJ1-2; d_call: .; cdr3_nt: TGTGCCAGCAGCCGTCTTGGGGATGGCTACACCTTC; cdr3_aa: CASSRLGDGYTF
v_call: TRBV5-4; clone_size: .; j_call: TRBJ2-1; d_call: .; cdr3_nt: TGTGCCAGCAGCTTGGGATGGGTGAGCTCCTACAATGAGCAGTTCTTC; cdr3_aa: CASSLGWVSSYNEQFF
v_call: TRBV6-1; clone_size: .; j_call: TRBJ2-7; d_call: .; cdr3_nt: TGTGCAATCGAAGGACAGTCCTACGAGCAGTACTTC; cdr3_aa: CAIEGQSYEQYF
v_call: TRBV10-3; clone_size: .; j_call: TRBJ1-5; d_call: TRBD1; cdr3_nt: TGTGCCATCAGGGGACAGCAGGGTCAGCCCCAGCATTTT; cdr3_aa: CAIRGQQGQPQHF
v_call: TRBV9; clone_size: .; j_call: TRBJ1-4; d_call: .; cdr3_nt: TGTGCCAGCAGCGTAGGAGGGTTGGAAGAAAAACTGTTTTTT; cdr3_aa: CASSVGGLEEKLFF
v_call: TRBV10-3; clone_size: .; j_call: TRBJ2-7; d_call: .; cdr3_nt: TGTGCCATCAGGCCCCGGACACTTCACGAGCAGTACTTC; cdr3_aa: CAIRPRTLHEQYF
v_call: TRBV29-1; clone_size: .; j_call: TRBJ1-2; d_call: .; cdr3_nt: TGCAGCGTTGAGGAGCCTGTGAAGGGCTACACCTTC; cdr3_aa: CSVEEPVKGYTF
v_call: TRBV5-1; clone_size: .; j_call: TRBJ2-7; d_call: TRBD1; cdr3_nt: TGCGCCAGCAGCTCATTAGGGACAGGGAAAGAGCAGTACTTC; cdr3_aa: CASSSLGTGKEQYF